The 16 T cell receptor beta chains presented below share a single source sample, sequenced in a study of T cell clonality in common variable immunodeficiency. TCRdb's copy holds only in-frame clones and misses some; the assay was immunoSEQ multiplex PCR. In total the sample includes 40,000 to 55,000 clones, none of them seen once. Sequenced sample: peripheral blood mononuclear cells. Receptors were obtained from a person aged 18-70 years in good health.

The table lists this clone with a few counts. The CDR3 end lies 3 residues beyond the end of the read and is filled in from the germline J gene. V is TRBV7-2 and J is TRBJ1-2, with unresolved D. Germline-derived CDR1 and CDR2 are SGHTA and FQGNSA. The CDR3 has 13 residues. Partial CDR3 DNA: TGTGCCAGCACCCCCGAGGGTTCGATCGAC. Residues: CASTPEGSID. The full CDR3 is CASTPEGSIDYTF.

This clone was observed many times. From the germline J gene comes the end of the CDR3, since the read stops 3 residues before it. The chain carries TRBV4-2 and TRBJ2-7, with D perhaps matching TRBD2 (5 bases). Germline assignment: CDR1 LGHNA and CDR2 YNFKEQ. This CDR3 comprises 14 residues. The V gene lost 4 bases and the J gene lost 4 bases, with 14 bases spanning the gap. The CDR3 sequence: CASSLELVGYEQYF. Partial CDR3 DNA: TGTGCCAGCAGCCTAGAACTAGTCGGGTACGAG.

This clone was detected ten times or more. Read coverage stops 3 residues before the CDR3 terminus; the germline J gene supplies the remainder. The genes are TRBV18 and TRBJ1-4; D gene ambiguous. The CDR3 has 13 amino acids. The germline V and J ends were trimmed by 3 bases and 8 bases, with 10 bases remaining between them. Germline-derived CDR1 and CDR2 are KGHSH and LQKENI. The CDR3 loop is CASSPEPREKLFF. The sequenced part of the CDR3 DNA is TGTGCCAGCTCACCGGAGCCCAGGGAAAAA.

This clone was counted ten times or more. With the read ending 3 residues before the CDR3 end, the germline J gene is used to fill in that end. The chain uses TRBV7-9 and TRBJ2-5; D ambiguous. CDR1 and CDR2 from the germline V gene are SEHNR and FQNEAQ (reference sequence). The CDR3 sequence is 15 residues long. Trimming left V 2 bases short and J 1 base short, with 11 bases between. The CDR3 reads CASSLRVGPQETQYF. The part of the CDR3 DNA that was read is TGTGCCAGCAGCTTAAGGGTTGGGCCCCAAGAGACC.

This clone was seen many times. Sequencing ends 3 residues short of the CDR3 end; the germline J gene provides the rest. The same CDR3 also results from other DNA sequences found in this sample. The chain uses TRBV5-1 and TRBJ1-2, with 9 bases aligning to TRBD1. This CDR3 contains 14 residues. Germline CDR1 is SGHRS and CDR2 is YFSETQ. V lost 4 bases, J lost 5 bases, and 6 bases stayed unmatched. CDR3 protein: CASSLEDRGYGYTF. The part of the CDR3 DNA that was read is TGCGCCAGCAGCCTGGAGGACAGGGGTTATGGC.

There are many counts of this clone. The CDR3 end falls 3 residues outside the read, so it is completed with the germline J gene. The chain couples TRBV5-1 to TRBJ2-7; 8 bases are a match to TRBD1. CDR3 size: 16 residues. V dropped 0 bases and J dropped 2; count of bases not matched to a gene: 7. CDR1 is SGHRS and CDR2 is YFSETQ in the germline V gene. CDR3 in amino acids: CASSLEGTDRAYEQYF. The part of the CDR3 DNA that was read is TGCGCCAGCAGCTTGGAAGGCACGGACAGGGCCTACGAG.

This clone was seen ten or more times. Read data end 3 residues before the CDR3 end; the end is taken from the germline J gene. This chain uses TRBV19 with TRBJ1-2; 11 bases are a match to TRBD1. Germline CDR1 LNHDA, CDR2 SQIVND (reference sequence). With 4 bases clipped from V and 2 bases from J, the junction kept 0 bases outside the gene matches. The CDR3 has 14 residues. The sequenced part of the CDR3 DNA is TGTGCCAGTAGTAGGGACAGGGGGAACTATGGC. The encoded protein is CASSRDRGNYG. The entire CDR3 protein is CASSRDRGNYGYTF.

This clone has ten or more counts. The read ends 3 residues shy of where the CDR3 ends; the end is completed using the germline J gene. The J gene is TRBJ2-1, the V gene TRBV14; D gene uncertain. Germline V gene sequence: CDR1 SGHDN, CDR2 FVKESK. This CDR3 comprises 12 residues. V lost 4 bases to trimming and J lost 7 bases, with 8 bases between them. The part of the CDR3 DNA that was read is TGTGCCAGCAGCCCCGCCAGGAATGAG. Translating gives CASSPARNE. The whole CDR3 is CASSPARNEQFF.

This clone occurred many times. Coverage ceases 3 residues before the CDR3 finishes, and the germline J gene fills in the end. V and J are TRBV5-6 and TRBJ1-2; D is unclear. From germline, CDR1 is SGHDT and CDR2 YYEEEE. The length of the CDR3 is 14 residues. Between the trimmed V and J ends, which lost 6 bases and 2 bases, there was a span of 14 bases. The part of the CDR3 DNA that was read is TGTGCCAGCACCCCCCAAACCGGGAACTATGGC. It translates to CASTPQTGNYG. The whole CDR3 protein is CASTPQTGNYGYTF.

This clone has a count of ten or more. The read finishes 3 residues shy of the CDR3 end, and the germline J gene is used to complete it. The rearrangement uses TRBV6-1 and TRBJ1-1; no clear D gene. The V end lost 2 bases, the J end lost 6 bases, and 10 bases lay between the germline ends. The length of the CDR3 is 13 residues. Germline V lookup: CDR1 MNHNS, CDR2 SASEGT. Partial CDR3 DNA: TGTGCCAGCAGTGAAAGCGGACGGTCTGAA. It translates to CASSESGRSE. The entire CDR3 protein reads CASSESGRSEAFF.

This clone has just a few counts. The CDR3 end is not reached by the read, which stops 3 residues before it; the germline J gene fills it in. The chain couples TRBV19 to TRBJ2-1; TRBD1 agrees at 7 bases. The germline V gene has CDR1 LNHDA and CDR2 SQIVND (reference sequence). This CDR3 spans 13 amino acids. V shed 10 bases, J shed 5 bases, and the junction held 8 bases outside the gene matches. The CDR3 sequence is CATVGDRDNEQFF. The CDR3 bases that were read are TGTGCCACCGTTGGGGACAGAGACAATGAG.

This clone was detected ten times or more. The DNA read from the CDR3 is TGCAGTGCTAGACCCTCCGGGAACACCGGGGAG. Translation: CSARPSGNTGE. The full CDR3 protein reads CSARPSGNTGELFF. The V and J genes are TRBV20-1 and TRBJ2-2; no clear D. The read is 3 residues too short to cover the CDR3 end, so that end is filled in from the germline J gene. The CDR3 is 14 residues long. Germline V CDR1 and CDR2: DFQATT, SNEGSKA (reference sequence). Trimming removed 2 bases at V and 1 base at J, with 8 bases between.

Many counts were recorded for this clone. The read comes to an end 3 residues before the CDR3 does, leaving the germline J gene to fill in the end. The chain employs TRBV11-2 and TRBJ1-2, with 10 positions matching TRBD1. Germline CDR1 reads SGHAT; CDR2 reads FQNNGV. After removal of 5 bases from V and 7 bases from J, the junction contained 10 bases not matched to a gene. The CDR3 has 15 amino acids. CDR3 amino acids: CASSISRGQGGGYTF. Partial CDR3 DNA: TGTGCCAGCAGCATCTCTCGCGGACAGGGGGGTGGC.

This clone was observed many times. The CDR3 extends 3 residues past the end of the read, so its final part is completed from the germline J gene. V is TRBV5-6 and J is TRBJ2-3; D might be TRBD2 (5 bases). V was shortened by 2 bases and J by 4 bases, with 5 bases between the two germline ends. The CDR3 spans 12 residues. The germline V gene encodes CDR1 SGHDT and CDR2 YYEEEE. Partial CDR3 DNA: TGTGCCAGCAGCTTCGGGGCAGATACG. It specifies CASSFGADT. The entire CDR3 protein reads CASSFGADTQYF.

There are many counts of this clone. Coverage ceases 3 residues before the CDR3 finishes, and the germline J gene fills in the end. This chain joins TRBV11-2 and TRBJ2-3; D is possibly TRBD2 (5 bases). The CDR3 runs 15 residues. V gave up 1 base and J gave up 3 bases, with 11 bases separating them. The germline CDR1 and CDR2 sequences are SGHAT and FQNNGV. The sequenced CDR3 bases are TGTGCCAGCAGCTTAGGAAACGGGGTAACAGATACG. This translates into CASSLGNGVTDT. The CDR3 as a whole reads CASSLGNGVTDTQYF.

Many counts were recorded for this clone. The read terminates 3 residues before the CDR3 end, so the remaining end is supplied by the germline J gene. The chain joins TRBV12-5 to TRBJ1-2; possibly TRBD1 for D (6 bases). Germline V gene data show CDR1 as LGHNT and CDR2 as FRNRAP. The CDR3 runs to 17 residues. V was clipped by 6 bases and J by 1 base, with 21 bases between them. Here the CDR3 reads CASGPPRRDTYNYGYTF. The part of the CDR3 DNA that was read is TGTGCTAGTGGACCACCCCGCCGGGACACCTATAACTATGGC.